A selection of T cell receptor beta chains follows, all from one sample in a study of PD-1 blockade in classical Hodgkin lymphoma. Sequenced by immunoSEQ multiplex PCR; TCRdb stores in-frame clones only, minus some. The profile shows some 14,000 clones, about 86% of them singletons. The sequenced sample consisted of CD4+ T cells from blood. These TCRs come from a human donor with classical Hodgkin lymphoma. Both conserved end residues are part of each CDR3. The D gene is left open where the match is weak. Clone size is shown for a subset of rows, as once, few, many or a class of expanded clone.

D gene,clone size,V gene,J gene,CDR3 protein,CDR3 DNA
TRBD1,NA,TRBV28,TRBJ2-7,CASSGHLGQGSGEQYF,TGTGCCAGCAGTGGGCATTTAGGACAGGGTTCGGGTGAGCAGTACTTC
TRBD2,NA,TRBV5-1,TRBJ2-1,CASSTAGGRTYNEQFF,TGCGCCAGCAGCACAGCGGGAGGAAGGACCTACAATGAGCAGTTCTTC
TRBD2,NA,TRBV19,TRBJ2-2,CASKIERGTNTGELFF,TGTGCCAGTAAAATAGAGCGGGGGACGAACACCGGGGAGCTGTTTTTT
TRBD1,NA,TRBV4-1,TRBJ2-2,CASSQGQGRNTGELFF,TGCGCCAGCAGCCAAGGACAGGGTAGGAACACCGGGGAGCTGTTTTTT
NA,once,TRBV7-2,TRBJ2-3,CASSLASAVGSDTQYF,TGTGCCAGCAGCTTAGCATCGGCGGTGGGCTCAGATACGCAGTATTTT
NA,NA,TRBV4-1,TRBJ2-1,CASSHQGGGSYNEQFF,TGCGCCAGCAGCCATCAAGGGGGGGGGTCCTACAATGAGCAGTTCTTC
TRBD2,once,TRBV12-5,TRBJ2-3,CASGTMRPTSVSTDTQYF,TGTGCTAGTGGTACTATGCGACCGACTAGCGTTAGCACAGATACGCAGTATTTT
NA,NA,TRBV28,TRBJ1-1,CASSLSQRQNTEAFF,TGTGCCAGCAGTTTATCTCAAAGACAGAACACTGAAGCTTTCTTT
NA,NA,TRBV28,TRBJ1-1,CASSLPYNTEAFF,TGTGCCAGCAGTCTTCCTTATAACACTGAAGCTTTCTTT
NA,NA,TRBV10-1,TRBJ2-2,CASSDGGGGITGELFF,TGCGCCAGCAGTGATGGCGGAGGGGGCATAACCGGGGAGCTGTTTTTT
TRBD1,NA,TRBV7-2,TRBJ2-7,CASSLSGTGFQYF,TGTGCCAGCAGCTTATCCGGGACAGGGTTCCAGTACTTC
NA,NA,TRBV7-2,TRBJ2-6,CASSSQPWGANVLTF,TGTGCCAGCAGCTCTCAGCCTTGGGGGGCCAACGTCCTGACTTTC
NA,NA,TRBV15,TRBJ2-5,CATSRAGSDWEETQYF,TGTGCCACCAGCAGAGCGGGGTCCGACTGGGAAGAGACCCAGTACTTC
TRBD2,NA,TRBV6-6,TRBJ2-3,CASSLTSGTSTDTQYF,TGTGCCAGCAGCTTAACTAGCGGAACCAGCACAGATACGCAGTATTTT
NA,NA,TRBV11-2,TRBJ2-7,CASRFNQGITYEQYF,TGTGCCAGCAGATTTAATCAGGGAATTACCTACGAGCAGTACTTC
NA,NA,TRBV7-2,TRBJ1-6,CASSFYDRRGSPLHF,TGTGCCAGCAGCTTCTACGACAGGAGGGGTTCACCCCTCCACTTT
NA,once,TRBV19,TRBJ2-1,CASRRAGTHEQFF,TGTGCCAGTAGGAGGGCGGGGACCCATGAGCAGTTCTTC
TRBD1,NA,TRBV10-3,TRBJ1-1,CAISRTGMDTEAFF,TGTGCCATCAGCCGGACAGGGATGGACACTGAAGCTTTCTTT
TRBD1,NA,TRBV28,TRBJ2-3,CASSAGDSPTDTQYF,TGTGCCAGCAGTGCCGGGGACAGCCCCACAGATACGCAGTATTTT
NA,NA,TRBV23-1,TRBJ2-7,CASPRTLRGKVSYEQYF,TGCGCCAGCCCCCGAACCCTCAGGGGAAAGGTCTCCTACGAGCAGTACTTC
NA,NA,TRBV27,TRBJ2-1,CASRKSVYNEQFF,TGTGCCAGCAGAAAGAGCGTCTACAATGAGCAGTTCTTC
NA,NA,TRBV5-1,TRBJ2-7,CASSPMGASAPYEQYF,TGCGCCAGCAGCCCGATGGGGGCCTCGGCTCCCTACGAGCAGTACTTC
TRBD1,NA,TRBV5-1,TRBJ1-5,CASSVGGTANQPQHF,TGCGCCAGCAGCGTGGGCGGGACAGCTAATCAGCCCCAGCATTTT
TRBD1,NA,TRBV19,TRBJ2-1,CASTPGRTGSNEQFF,TGTGCCAGTACCCCTGGCCGGACAGGGTCCAATGAGCAGTTCTTC
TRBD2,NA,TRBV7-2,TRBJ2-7,CASSPRRGRGDEQYF,TGTGCCAGCAGCCCCCGGCGGGGGAGGGGCGACGAGCAGTACTTC
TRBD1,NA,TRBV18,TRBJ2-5,CASSRTGAIETQYF,TGTGCCAGCTCACGGACAGGGGCAATAGAGACCCAGTACTTC
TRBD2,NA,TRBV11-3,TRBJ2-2,CASSLDKTSVLTGELFF,TGTGCCAGCAGCTTAGATAAGACTAGCGTGCTCACCGGGGAGCTGTTTTTT
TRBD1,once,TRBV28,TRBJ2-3,CASSSQGATDTQYF,TGTGCCAGCAGTTCACAGGGGGCCACAGATACGCAGTATTTT
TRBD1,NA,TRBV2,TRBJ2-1,CASSPGQGFYNEQFF,TGTGCCAGCAGTCCGGGACAGGGGTTCTACAATGAGCAGTTCTTC
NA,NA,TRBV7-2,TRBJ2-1,CASSVKRKSSYNEQFF,TGTGCCAGCAGCGTTAAGCGGAAAAGCTCCTACAATGAGCAGTTCTTC
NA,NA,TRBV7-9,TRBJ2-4,CASSSPDYPNIQYF,TGTGCCAGCAGCTCGCCGGACTACCCAAACATTCAGTACTTC
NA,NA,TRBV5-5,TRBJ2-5,CASSSIGVSETQYF,TGTGCCAGCAGCTCTATCGGTGTTTCAGAGACCCAGTACTTC
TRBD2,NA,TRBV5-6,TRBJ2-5,CASSLASSGTQETQYF,TGTGCCAGCAGCTTGGCGTCTAGCGGGACGCAAGAGACCCAGTACTTC
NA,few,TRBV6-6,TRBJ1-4,CASSQQRQNEKLFF,TGTGCCAGCAGCCAACAACGACAGAATGAAAAACTGTTTTTT
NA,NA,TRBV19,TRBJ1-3,CASSPFGSGNTIYF,TGTGCCAGTAGTCCATTTGGGTCTGGAAACACCATATATTTT
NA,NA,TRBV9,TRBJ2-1,CASSVGGPQNEQFF,TGTGCCAGCAGCGTAGGCGGCCCTCAGAACGAGCAGTTCTTC
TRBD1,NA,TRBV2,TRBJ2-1,CASSRQGDVDNEQFF,TGTGCCAGCAGTCGGCAGGGGGACGTCGACAATGAGCAGTTCTTC
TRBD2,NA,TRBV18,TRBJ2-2,CASSAGGNTGELFF,TGTGCCAGCTCAGCGGGAGGGAACACCGGGGAGCTGTTTTTT
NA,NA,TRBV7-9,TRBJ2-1,CASSLVRGVGDEQFF,TGTGCCAGCAGCTTAGTACGCGGAGTTGGGGATGAGCAGTTCTTC
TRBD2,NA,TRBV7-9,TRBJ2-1,CASSPWTSAGEQFF,TGTGCCAGCAGCCCTTGGACTAGCGCCGGTGAGCAGTTCTTC
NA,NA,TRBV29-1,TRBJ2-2,CSVGREGTGELFF,TGCAGCGTTGGGCGGGAAGGAACCGGGGAGCTGTTTTTT
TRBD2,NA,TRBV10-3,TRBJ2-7,CATSSGRGNYEQYF,TGTGCCACAAGTAGCGGGAGAGGTAACTACGAGCAGTACTTC
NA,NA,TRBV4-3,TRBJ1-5,CASSQEYPGLRNQPQHF,TGCGCCAGCAGCCAAGAATACCCGGGCTTGCGTAATCAGCCCCAGCATTTT
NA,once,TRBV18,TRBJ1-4,CASSPDHNEKLFF,TGTGCCAGCTCACCCGATCATAATGAAAAACTGTTTTTT
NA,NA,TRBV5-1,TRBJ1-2,CASSPTSTGNYGYTF,TGCGCCAGCAGCCCGACTTCTACCGGAAACTATGGCTACACCTTC
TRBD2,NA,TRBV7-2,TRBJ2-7,CASSTLAGVYEQYF,TGTGCCAGCAGCACCTTAGCGGGAGTGTACGAGCAGTACTTC
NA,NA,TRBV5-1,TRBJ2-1,CASSIPRGGVEQFF,TGCGCCAGCAGCATCCCACGGGGCGGGGTTGAGCAGTTCTTC
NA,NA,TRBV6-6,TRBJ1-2,CASSYSGGRNGYTF,TGTGCCAGCAGTTACTCGGGGGGAAGGAATGGCTACACCTTC
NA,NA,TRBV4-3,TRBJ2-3,CASSQEPGVHRAAAQYF,TGCGCCAGCAGCCAAGAACCCGGGGTCCACAGGGCGGCGGCGCAGTATTTT
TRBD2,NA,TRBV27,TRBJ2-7,CASRALAGVVYEQYF,TGTGCCAGCAGGGCACTAGCGGGAGTGGTCTACGAGCAGTACTTC
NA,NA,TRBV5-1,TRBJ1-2,CASSRNRDGYTF,TGCGCCAGCAGTAGAAACAGGGATGGCTACACCTTC
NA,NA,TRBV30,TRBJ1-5,CAWSVLTGINQPQHF,TGTGCCTGGAGTGTACTTACAGGGATCAATCAGCCCCAGCATTTT